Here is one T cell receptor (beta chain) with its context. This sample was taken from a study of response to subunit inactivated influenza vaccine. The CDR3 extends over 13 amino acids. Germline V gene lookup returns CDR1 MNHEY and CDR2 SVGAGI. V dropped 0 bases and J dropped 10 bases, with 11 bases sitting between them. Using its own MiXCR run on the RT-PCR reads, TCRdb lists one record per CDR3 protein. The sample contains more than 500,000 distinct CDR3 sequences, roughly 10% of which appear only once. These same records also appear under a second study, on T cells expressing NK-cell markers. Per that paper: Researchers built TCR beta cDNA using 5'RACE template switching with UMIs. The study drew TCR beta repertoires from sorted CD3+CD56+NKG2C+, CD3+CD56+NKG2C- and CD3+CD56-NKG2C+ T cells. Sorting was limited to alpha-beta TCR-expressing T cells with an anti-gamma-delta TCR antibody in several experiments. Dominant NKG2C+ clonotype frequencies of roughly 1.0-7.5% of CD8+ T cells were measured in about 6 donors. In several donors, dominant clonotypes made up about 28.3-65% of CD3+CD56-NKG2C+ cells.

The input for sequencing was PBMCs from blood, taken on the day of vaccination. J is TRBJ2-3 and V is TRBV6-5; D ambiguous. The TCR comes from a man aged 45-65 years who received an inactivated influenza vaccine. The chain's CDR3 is CASSYSPWQAQYF. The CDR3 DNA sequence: TGTGCCAGCAGTTACTCCCCATGGCAAGCGCAGTATTTT.